This paragraph covers one T cell receptor (beta chain) sequence. Its antigen is not yet known. The input lacks base qualities; no much larger clone sits a single base away. This record comes from a study of identifying expanded T cells in peripheral blood (dated by TCRdb to between 2018 and 2021). Describing the broader study: Technical replicates were generated by sequencing separate aliquots of the same genomic DNA pool, with four replicates compared pairwise.

Sequences SGHDT (CDR1) and YYEEEE (CDR2) are obtained from the germline V gene. CDR3 length: 12 amino acids, cysteine to phenylalanine. Only CDR3 DNA is held: 36 bases, read in frame from base 1. The junction shows trimming of 5 bases on V and 3 bases on J, plus 8 bases between the germline ends. The immunoSEQ Assay, which relies on bias-controlled multiplex PCR amplification of genomic DNA, was used to profile TCRbeta CDR3 regions. In the original analysis: To quantify the absolute abundance of each unique TCRbeta CDR3 region, the sequences were collapsed and filtered. Differential abundance was tested with a binomial (Fisher-equivalent) model and with a beta-binomial model adding time-dependent variance fitted from healthy donors. Any clone with fewer than 5 combined templates was excluded, and a clone was called differentially abundant if its Benjamini-Hochberg FDR was below 0.01. Beta-binomial variance was modeled as a function of total template count across the two samples using the form v = (b*log(k)+a)^2. Imported from immuneACCESS, the table was reduced by TCRdb to in-frame sequences with V and J called. These copies leave out some clones; in studies compared against another copy, an unresolved V gene accounts for under half, and the cause of the remainder is not known. The D gene and trimming were derived from the DNA, and the V and J assignments and clone size from that table. This sample holds some 75,000 clones; approximately 87% were observed only once. The top ten clones comprise 3% to 4% of the sample.

Study-level results and caveats: The binomial model flagged 0.9 to 1.5 differentially abundant clones between technical replicates, compared with about 16 over roughly 2 weeks and 18 to 20 over around four weeks. The authors expected biological variance in healthy repertoires might increase further over much longer intervals such as months to years. Across all healthy donors, variance in clone template counts between approximately two-week samples was found to increase significantly with total template count. Across all healthy-donor time intervals, the beta-binomial model significantly lowered both the number of clones called differentially abundant and the false-positive rate.

During the collection period, no immune events, such as infections, were documented for the healthy donors. Blood repertoires from healthy donors were used as a training cohort for calibrating time-dependent variance in a beta-binomial model of differential abundance of T-cell clones. The training cohort comprised 10 healthy donors, 3 female and 7 male. On average the donors were approximately 43 years old, and their ages spanned 29 to 64 years. Whole blood from each healthy donor was obtained from a commercial supplier and was collected at three time points roughly 14 days apart. For immunosequencing, genomic DNA was extracted from unsorted whole blood.

The V and J genes are TRBV5-6 and TRBJ1-2, with the identity of the D gene unclear. The specimen sequenced was blood. This TCR was recovered from a person aged 18-70 years in good health. The DNA sequence reads TGTGCCAGCAGTCCAAACGACTATGGCTACACCTTC. The encoded protein is CASSPNDYGYTF. The full variable domain, with segments outside the CDR3 supplied by the reference TRBV5-6 and TRBJ1-2 proteins, appears as DAGVTQSPTHLIKTRGQQVTLRCSPKSGHDTVSWYQQALGQGPQFIFQYYEEEERQRGNFPDRFSGHQFPNYSSELNVNALLLGDSALYLCASSPNDYGYTFGSGTRLTVV.